Detailed here is one T cell receptor beta chain. The antigen is undetermined. From germline, CDR1 is SGHAT and CDR2 FQNNGV. The germline V and J ends were trimmed by 5 bases and 4 bases, with 10 bases remaining between them. This CDR3 comprises 13 residues. This specimen comes from a study of shared clonotypes between healthy human individuals. General study results and limits: Limitation of the genetic and exposure-history diversity represented came from the few donors.

Assay: immunoSEQ multiplex PCR; the TCRdb copy retains only in-frame clones and omits some. The sample has roughly 1,800,000 clones; roughly 95% are singletons. Positively selected for CCR7, the CD45RO-negative cells used as naive CD8 cells excluded terminally differentiated effector memory CD45RA+ cells. This receptor was obtained from a man younger than 35 in good health. Sequenced input: naive CD8+ T cells sorted from blood. The gene calls are TRBV11-2 and TRBJ2-3; either TRBD1 or TRBD2 may supply D (5 bases each). The CDR3 here is CASSQRGPDTQYF. CDR3 DNA sequence: TGTGCCAGCAGCCAGAGGGGCCCAGATACGCAGTATTTT.